These T cell receptor beta chains were read from a single sample in a study of beta chain features in type 1 diabetes. This table comes from immunoSEQ multiplex PCR, and its TCRdb copy is limited to in-frame clones, with some not included. Of about 700,000 clones detected, 13% appear once; the ten largest clones hold about 0.02%. Sample: naive CD4+ T cells from blood. Receptors originate from a man aged 18 to 29 with type 1 diabetes. The CDR3 runs from the conserved cysteine through the conserved F or W. The order of the fields is D gene, V gene, clone size, J gene, CDR3 DNA, CDR3 protein. The D gene is left open where the match is weak. Not all rows give a size; the values are once, few, many and, for expanded clones, a class.

>NA|TRBV11-3|NA|TRBJ1-2
TGTGCCAGCAGCTTAATGGGACCCGGTGAGGGCTACACCTTC
CASSLMGPGEGYTF
>NA|TRBV29-1|NA|TRBJ2-7
TGCAGCGCGAGACACAGGGAGACAGCCTACGAGCAGTACTTC
CSARHRETAYEQYF
>NA|TRBV29-1|NA|TRBJ1-1
TGCAGCGTTTCGGGGGGGCCGAACACTGAAGCTTTCTTT
CSVSGGPNTEAFF
>NA|TRBV10-3|few|TRBJ2-7
TGTGCCATCAAGAGGGAAGACGAGCAGTACTTC
CAIKREDEQYF
>NA|TRBV12-5|NA|TRBJ2-6
TGTGCTAGTGGTCCCACACGGGGGTTTGGGGCCAACGTCCTGACTTTC
CASGPTRGFGANVLTF
>NA|TRBV9|few|TRBJ1-5
TGTGCCAGCAGCGTAGGCCGGTTTGGGCATCAGCCCCAGCATTTT
CASSVGRFGHQPQHF
>TRBD2|TRBV7-2|NA|TRBJ2-1
TGTGCCAGCAGCTTAGGGGCGGCGGGGGGTGGTAATGAGCAGTTCTTC
CASSLGAAGGGNEQFF
>NA|TRBV5-6|NA|TRBJ2-6
TGTGCCAGCAGGATTTCCGGGGCCAACGTCCTGACTTTC
CASRISGANVLTF
>NA|TRBV30|NA|TRBJ1-1
TGTGCCCACGTACAGGGATCGAACACTGAAGCTTTCTTT
CAHVQGSNTEAFF
>TRBD1|TRBV30|NA|TRBJ1-5
TGTGCCTGGAGTGTAGGGACAGTTAATCAGCCCCAGCATTTT
CAWSVGTVNQPQHF
>NA|TRBV29-1|few|TRBJ1-1
TGCAGCGTAGCCTCGACGAACACTGAAGCTTTCTTT
CSVASTNTEAFF
>NA|TRBV30|NA|TRBJ2-3
TGTGCCTGGATCTGGGTGGGCACAGATACGCAGTATTTT
CAWIWVGTDTQYF
>NA|TRBV5-1|few|TRBJ2-1
TGCGCCAGCAGTCGACTGCCTCTCAATGAGCAGTTCTTC
CASSRLPLNEQFF
>TRBD1|TRBV2|few|TRBJ1-6
TGTGCCAGTACAGGGGGGAATTCACCCCTCCACTTT
CASTGGNSPLHF
>NA|TRBV10-3|NA|TRBJ2-6
TGTGCCATCAGTGATGGAGGCTCTGGGGCCAACGTCCTGACTTTC
CAISDGGSGANVLTF
>TRBD1|TRBV30|NA|TRBJ1-2
TGTGCCTGGGGGATTTACGACAGGGCGGGATATGGCTACACCTTC
CAWGIYDRAGYGYTF
>NA|TRBV5-4|NA|TRBJ1-2
TGTGCCAGCAGCTCAAATGACGGTAACTATGGCTACACCTTC
CASSSNDGNYGYTF
>NA|TRBV18|NA|TRBJ2-5
TGTGCCAGCTCACCTTCACTCGGGGAGACCCAGTACTTC
CASSPSLGETQYF
>NA|TRBV28|few|TRBJ2-7
TGTGCCAGCAGTTCCCGGGGCGAGCAGTACTTC
CASSSRGEQYF
>TRBD2|TRBV30|few|TRBJ2-3
TGTGCCTGGACCTTAGCGGGGGGGCCTGCAGATACGCAGTATTTT
CAWTLAGGPADTQYF
>NA|TRBV9|NA|TRBJ2-7
TGTGCCAGCAGCGTAGAACCGAGACAGGACCTCGACGAGCAGTACTTC
CASSVEPRQDLDEQYF
>NA|TRBV7-2|few|TRBJ1-1
TGTGCCAGCAGCCTCTCCGGGACGGTGAACACTGAAGCTTTCTTT
CASSLSGTVNTEAFF
>NA|TRBV6-5|few|TRBJ2-2
TGTGCCAGCAGTTACTTTCTCCGCGGGGACGGAGGGGAGCTGTTTTTT
CASSYFLRGDGGELFF
>TRBD1|TRBV6-1|few|TRBJ1-1
TGTGCCAGCAGTGGGCCAGACAGGGGCCAGTCTGAAGCTTTCTTT
CASSGPDRGQSEAFF
>TRBD1|TRBV6-5|NA|TRBJ1-4
TGTGCCAGCAGTTCTTACGGGACAGGGGATGAAAAACTGTTTTTT
CASSSYGTGDEKLFF
>NA|TRBV4-1|once|TRBJ2-7
TGCGCCAGCAGCCAAGATGGGGTAGCAGGTCGATACGAGCAGTACTTC
CASSQDGVAGRYEQYF
>TRBD1|TRBV6-1|NA|TRBJ1-5
TGTGCCAGTGGGACAGGGGTTCAGCCCCAGCATTTT
CASGTGVQPQHF
>NA|TRBV30|few|TRBJ1-6
TGTGCCTGGAGTTCAGTGGCGGGAGGTGGTTCACCCCTCCACTTT
CAWSSVAGGGSPLHF
>TRBD2|TRBV4-2|NA|TRBJ2-1
TGTGCCAGCAGTCCAAGGCTAGCGGGGGCCAATGAGCAGTTCTTC
CASSPRLAGANEQFF